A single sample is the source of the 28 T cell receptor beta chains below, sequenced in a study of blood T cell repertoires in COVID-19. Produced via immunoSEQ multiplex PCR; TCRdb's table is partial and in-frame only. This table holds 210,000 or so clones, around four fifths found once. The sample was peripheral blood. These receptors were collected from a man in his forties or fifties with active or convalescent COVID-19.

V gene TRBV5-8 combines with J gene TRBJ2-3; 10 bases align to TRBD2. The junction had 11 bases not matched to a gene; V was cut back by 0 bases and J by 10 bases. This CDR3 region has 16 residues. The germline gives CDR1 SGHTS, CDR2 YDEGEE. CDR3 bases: TGTGCCAGCAGCTTGGTTTTGGCTAGCGGGAGAGGCGCGCAGTATTTT. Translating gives CASSLVLASGRGAQYF.

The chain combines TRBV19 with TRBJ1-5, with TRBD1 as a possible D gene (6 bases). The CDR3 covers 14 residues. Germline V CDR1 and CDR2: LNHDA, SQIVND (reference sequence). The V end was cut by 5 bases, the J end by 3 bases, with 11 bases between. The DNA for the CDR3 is TGTGCCAGTAGTTCACAGGGTTCCAATCAGCCCCAGCATTTT. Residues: CASSSQGSNQPQHF. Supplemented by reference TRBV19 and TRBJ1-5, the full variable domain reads DGGITQSPKYLFRKEGQNVTLSCEQNLNHDAMYWYRQDPGQGLRLIYYSQIVNDFQKGDIAEGYSVSREKKESFPLTVTSAQKNPTAFYLCASSSQGSNQPQHFGDGTRLSIL.

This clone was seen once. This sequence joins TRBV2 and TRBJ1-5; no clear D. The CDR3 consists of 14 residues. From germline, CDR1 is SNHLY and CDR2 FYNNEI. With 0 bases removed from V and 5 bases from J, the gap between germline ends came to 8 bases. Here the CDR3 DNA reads TGTGCCAGCAGTGAAGCTGTACGGGATCAGCCCCAGCATTTT. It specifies CASSEAVRDQPQHF. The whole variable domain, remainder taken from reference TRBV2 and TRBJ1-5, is EPEVTQTPSHQVTQMGQEVILRCVPISNHLYFYWYRQILGQKVEFLVSFYNNEISEKSEIFDDQFSVERPDGSNFTLKIRSTKLEDSAMYFCASSEAVRDQPQHFGDGTRLSIL.

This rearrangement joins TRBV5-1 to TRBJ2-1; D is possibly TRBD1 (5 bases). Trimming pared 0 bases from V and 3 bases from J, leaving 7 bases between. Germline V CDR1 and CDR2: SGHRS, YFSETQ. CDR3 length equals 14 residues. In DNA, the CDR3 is TGCGCCAGCAGCTTGGGGGGCGACTACAATGAGCAGTTCTTC. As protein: CASSLGGDYNEQFF.

CDR3 residues: CAWSVRLAGRQETQYF. The CDR3 nucleotides are TGTGCCTGGAGTGTACGGCTAGCGGGACGGCAAGAGACCCAGTACTTC. The chain is built from TRBV30 and TRBJ2-5; 9 bases line up with TRBD2. Germline values: CDR1 GTSNPN, CDR2 SVGIG (reference sequence). V was pared by 0 bases and J by 2 bases, with 7 bases of the junction left unmatched. The CDR3 runs 16 residues.

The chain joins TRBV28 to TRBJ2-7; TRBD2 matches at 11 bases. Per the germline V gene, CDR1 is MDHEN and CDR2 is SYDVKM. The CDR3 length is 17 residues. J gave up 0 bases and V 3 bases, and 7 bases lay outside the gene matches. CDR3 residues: CASSLIPGTSGSYEQYF. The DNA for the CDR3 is TGTGCCAGCAGTTTGATTCCTGGGACTAGCGGCTCCTACGAGCAGTACTTC.

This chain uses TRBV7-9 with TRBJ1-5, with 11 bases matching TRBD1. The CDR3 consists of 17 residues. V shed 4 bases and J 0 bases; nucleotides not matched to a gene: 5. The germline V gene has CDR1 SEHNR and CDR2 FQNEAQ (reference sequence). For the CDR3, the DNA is TGTGCCAGCAGCTCCGGGACAGGGGGTGCTAGCAATCAGCCCCAGCATTTT. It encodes CASSSGTGGASNQPQHF.

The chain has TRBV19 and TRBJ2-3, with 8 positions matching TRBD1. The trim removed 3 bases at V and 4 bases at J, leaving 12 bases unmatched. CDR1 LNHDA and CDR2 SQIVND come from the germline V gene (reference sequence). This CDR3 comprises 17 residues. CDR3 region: CASSMLLQGDRPDTQYF. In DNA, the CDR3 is TGTGCCAGTAGTATGCTCCTACAGGGGGATAGGCCAGATACGCAGTATTTT.

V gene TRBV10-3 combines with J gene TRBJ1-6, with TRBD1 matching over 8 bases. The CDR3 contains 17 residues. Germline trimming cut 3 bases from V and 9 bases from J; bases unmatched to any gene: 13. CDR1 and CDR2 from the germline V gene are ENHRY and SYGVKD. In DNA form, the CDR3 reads TGTGCCATCAGTGATTCCGACACCGGGACAGGAGGTTCACCCCTCCACTTT. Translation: CAISDSDTGTGGSPLHF.

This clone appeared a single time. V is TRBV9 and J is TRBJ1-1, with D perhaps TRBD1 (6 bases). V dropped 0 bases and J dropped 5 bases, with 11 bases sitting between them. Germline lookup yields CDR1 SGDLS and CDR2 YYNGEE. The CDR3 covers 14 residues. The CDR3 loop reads CASSVAGAWTEAFF. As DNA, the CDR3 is TGTGCCAGCAGCGTAGCAGGGGCCTGGACTGAAGCTTTCTTT.

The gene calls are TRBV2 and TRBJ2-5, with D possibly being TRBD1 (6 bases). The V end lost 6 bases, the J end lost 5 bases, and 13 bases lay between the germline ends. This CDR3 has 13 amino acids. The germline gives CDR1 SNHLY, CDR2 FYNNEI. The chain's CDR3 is CASRDAGQETQYF. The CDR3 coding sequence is TGTGCCAGCAGGGATGCAGGACAGGAGACCCAGTACTTC.

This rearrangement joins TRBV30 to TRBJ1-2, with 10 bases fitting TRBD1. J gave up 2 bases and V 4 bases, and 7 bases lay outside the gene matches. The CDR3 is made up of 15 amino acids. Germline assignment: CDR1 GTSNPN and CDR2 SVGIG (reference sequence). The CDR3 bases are TGTGCCTGGAACAACGACAGGGGGCAAAACTATGGCTACACCTTC. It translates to CAWNNDRGQNYGYTF.

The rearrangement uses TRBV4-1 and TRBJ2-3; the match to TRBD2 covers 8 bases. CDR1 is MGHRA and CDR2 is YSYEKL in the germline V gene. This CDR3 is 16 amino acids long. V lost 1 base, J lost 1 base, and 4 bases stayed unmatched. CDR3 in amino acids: CASSQVAGWGTDTQYF. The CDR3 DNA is TGCGCCAGCAGCCAAGTAGCGGGATGGGGCACAGATACGCAGTATTTT.

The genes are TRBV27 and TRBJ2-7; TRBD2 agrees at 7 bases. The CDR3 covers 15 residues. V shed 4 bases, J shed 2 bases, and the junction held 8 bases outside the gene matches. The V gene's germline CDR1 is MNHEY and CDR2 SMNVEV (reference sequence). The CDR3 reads CASSSSVGGAYEQYF. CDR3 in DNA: TGTGCCAGCAGTTCGTCGGTGGGGGGGGCCTACGAGCAGTACTTC.

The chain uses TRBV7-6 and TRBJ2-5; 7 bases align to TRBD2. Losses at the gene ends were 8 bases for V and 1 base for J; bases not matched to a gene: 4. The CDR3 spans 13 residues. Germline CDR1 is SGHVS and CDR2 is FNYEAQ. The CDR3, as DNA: TGTGCCAGCGGGGACTACTCCCAAGAGACCCAGTACTTC. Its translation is CASGDYSQETQYF.

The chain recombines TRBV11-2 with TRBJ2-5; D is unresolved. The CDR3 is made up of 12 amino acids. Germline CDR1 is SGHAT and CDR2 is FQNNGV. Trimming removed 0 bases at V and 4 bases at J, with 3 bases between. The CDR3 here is CASSLDIETQYF. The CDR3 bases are TGTGCCAGCAGCTTAGATATAGAGACCCAGTACTTC.

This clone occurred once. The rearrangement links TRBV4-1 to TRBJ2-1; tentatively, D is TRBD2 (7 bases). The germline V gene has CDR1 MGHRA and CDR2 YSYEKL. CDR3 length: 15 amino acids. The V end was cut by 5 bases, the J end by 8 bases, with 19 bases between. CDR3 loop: CASSSSKGGLDEQFF. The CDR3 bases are TGCGCCAGCAGCTCATCCAAGGGGGGGCTGGATGAGCAGTTCTTC.

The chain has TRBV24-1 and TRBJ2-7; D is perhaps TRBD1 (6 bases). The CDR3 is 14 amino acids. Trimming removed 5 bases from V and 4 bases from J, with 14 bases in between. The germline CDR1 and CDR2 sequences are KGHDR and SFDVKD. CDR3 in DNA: TGTGCCACCAGTGCACAGGGCGGTGGTTACGAGCAGTACTTC. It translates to CATSAQGGGYEQYF.

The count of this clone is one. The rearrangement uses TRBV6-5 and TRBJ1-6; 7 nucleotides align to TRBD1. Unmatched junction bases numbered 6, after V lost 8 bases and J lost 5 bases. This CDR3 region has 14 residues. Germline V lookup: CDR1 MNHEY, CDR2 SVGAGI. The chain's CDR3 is CASGRQGHNSPLHF. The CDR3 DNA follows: TGTGCCAGCGGTCGACAGGGTCATAATTCACCCCTCCACTTT.

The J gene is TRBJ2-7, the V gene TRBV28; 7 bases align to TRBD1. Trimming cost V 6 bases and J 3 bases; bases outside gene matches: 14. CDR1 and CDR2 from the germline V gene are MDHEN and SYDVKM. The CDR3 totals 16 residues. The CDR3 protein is CASSQPGQGDSYEQYF. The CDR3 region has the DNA TGTGCCAGCAGCCAACCCGGGCAGGGGGACAGCTACGAGCAGTACTTC.

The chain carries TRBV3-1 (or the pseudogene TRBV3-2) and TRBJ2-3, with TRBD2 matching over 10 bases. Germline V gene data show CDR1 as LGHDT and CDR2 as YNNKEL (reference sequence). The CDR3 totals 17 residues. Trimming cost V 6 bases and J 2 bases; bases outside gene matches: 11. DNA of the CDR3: TGTGCCAGCAGTCCCCCCGGACTAGCGGCTACCACAGATACGCAGTATTTT. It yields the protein CASSPPGLAATTDTQYF.

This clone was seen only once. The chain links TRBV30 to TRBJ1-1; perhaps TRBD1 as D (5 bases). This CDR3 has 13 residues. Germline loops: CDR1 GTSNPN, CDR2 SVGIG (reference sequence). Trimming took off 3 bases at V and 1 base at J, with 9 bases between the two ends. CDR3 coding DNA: TGTGCCTGGAGGTTGGGGGGGAACACTGAAGCTTTCTTT. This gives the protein CAWRLGGNTEAFF.

The chain's CDR3 is CATTRDTEAFF. CDR3 bases: TGTGCCACCACTCGGGACACTGAAGCTTTCTTT. V and J are TRBV6-5 and TRBJ1-1; D call uncertain. The V end was cut by 10 bases, the J end by 3 bases, with 9 bases between. The CDR3 has 11 amino acids. Germline V CDR1 and CDR2: MNHEY, SVGAGI.

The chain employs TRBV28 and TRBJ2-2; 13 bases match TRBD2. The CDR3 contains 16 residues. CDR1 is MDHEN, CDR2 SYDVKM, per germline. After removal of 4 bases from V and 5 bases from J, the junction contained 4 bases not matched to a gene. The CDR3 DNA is TGTGCCAGCAGTTACGGACTAGCGGGAGATACCGGGGAGCTGTTTTTT. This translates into CASSYGLAGDTGELFF. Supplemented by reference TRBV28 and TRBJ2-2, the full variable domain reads DVKVTQSSRYLVKRTGEKVFLECVQDMDHENMFWYRQDPGLGLRLIYFSYDVKMKEKGDIPEGYSVSREKKERFSLILESASTNQTSMYLCASSYGLAGDTGELFFGEGSRLTVL.

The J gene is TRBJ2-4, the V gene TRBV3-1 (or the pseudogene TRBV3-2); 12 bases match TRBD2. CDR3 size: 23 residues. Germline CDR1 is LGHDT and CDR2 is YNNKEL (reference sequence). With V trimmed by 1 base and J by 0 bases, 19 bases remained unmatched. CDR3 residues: CASSQGGGHLGLAGELAKNIQYF. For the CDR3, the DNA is TGTGCCAGCAGCCAAGGGGGGGGACATCTGGGACTAGCGGGTGAGCTAGCCAAAAACATTCAGTACTTC.

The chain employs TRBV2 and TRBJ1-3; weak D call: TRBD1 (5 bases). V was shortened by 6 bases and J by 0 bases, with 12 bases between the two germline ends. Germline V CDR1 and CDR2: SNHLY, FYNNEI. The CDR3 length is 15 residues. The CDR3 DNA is TGTGCCAGCAGCTTTCCGGACAACTCTGGAAACACCATATATTTT. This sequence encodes CASSFPDNSGNTIYF.

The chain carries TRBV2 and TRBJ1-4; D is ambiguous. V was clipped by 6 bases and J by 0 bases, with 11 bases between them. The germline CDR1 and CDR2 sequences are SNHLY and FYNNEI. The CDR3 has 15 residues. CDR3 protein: CASRYPGTTNEKLFF. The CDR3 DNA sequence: TGTGCCAGCAGATACCCGGGAACAACTAATGAAAAACTGTTTTTT. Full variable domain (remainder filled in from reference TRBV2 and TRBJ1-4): EPEVTQTPSHQVTQMGQEVILRCVPISNHLYFYWYRQILGQKVEFLVSFYNNEISEKSEIFDDQFSVERPDGSNFTLKIRSTKLEDSAMYFCASRYPGTTNEKLFFGSGTQLSVL.

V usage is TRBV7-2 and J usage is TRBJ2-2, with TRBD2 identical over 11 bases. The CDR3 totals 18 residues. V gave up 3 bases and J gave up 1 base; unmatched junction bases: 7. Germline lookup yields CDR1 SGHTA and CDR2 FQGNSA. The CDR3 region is CASSFLAGGSLNTGELFF. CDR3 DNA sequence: TGTGCCAGCAGCTTCCTAGCGGGGGGATCTTTGAACACCGGGGAGCTGTTTTTT. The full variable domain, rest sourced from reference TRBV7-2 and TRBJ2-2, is GAGVSQSPSNKVTEKGKDVELRCDPISGHTALYWYRQSLGQGLEFLIYFQGNSAPDKSGLPSDRFSAERTGGSVSTLTIQRTQQEDSAVYLCASSFLAGGSLNTGELFFGEGSRLTVL.